The entry that follows covers one T cell receptor (beta chain) sequence. Its antigen is still unknown. This sample's time point: new active TB diagnosis, blood taken before or within 7 days of starting treatment. This table comes from immunoSEQ multiplex PCR, and its TCRdb copy is limited to in-frame clones, with some not included. Here the sample spans 29,000 or so clones, about 90% being singletons. This sample is drawn from a study of T cells in tuberculosis. The germline gives CDR1 KGHSH, CDR2 LQKENI. V was clipped by 3 bases and J by 1 base, with 18 bases between them. This CDR3 has 17 amino acids. Study-wide results and caveats: Active tuberculosis TCR-alpha repertoires lay closer to GMM-specific TCRs than IGRA-negative controls, suggesting clonal expansion.

Sequences were derived from PBMCs, sampled at tuberculosis diagnosis. The V call is TRBV18, the J call TRBJ1-2; D is unresolved. This receptor was obtained from an adult with tuberculosis. The CDR3 bases are TGTGCCAGCTCACCCCAGCGGGCCCCAGACCTTAACTATGGCTACACCTTC. Amino acids: CASSPQRAPDLNYGYTF.